Shown below are 3 T cell receptor beta chains from a single sample sequenced in a study of shared clonotypes between healthy human individuals. Sequenced by immunoSEQ multiplex PCR; TCRdb stores in-frame clones only, minus some. The sample shows 740,000 or so clones, less than 80% of them seen only once. The specimen was memory CD4+ T cells sorted from blood. Stated subset: CD45RA-negative fraction. The receptors stem from a young woman in good health.

The chain carries TRBV29-1 and TRBJ2-1, with D possibly matching TRBD2 (5 bases). The CDR3 loop spans 14 amino acids. The germline CDR1 and CDR2 sequences are SQVTM and ANQGSEA. The V end lost 4 bases, the J end lost 5 bases, and 15 bases lay between the germline ends. The CDR3 coding sequence is TGCAGCGTTGTAGGCGGGCCTAGTAACAATGAGCAGTTCTTC. Residues: CSVVGGPSNNEQFF.

The J gene is TRBJ2-4, the V gene TRBV18; D is ambiguous. This CDR3 region has 11 residues. Germline V lookup: CDR1 KGHSH, CDR2 LQKENI. V dropped 6 bases and J dropped 5 bases, with 5 bases sitting between them. CDR3 bases: TGTGCCAGCTCTCAGGAAAACATTCAGTACTTC. Protein sequence: CASSQENIQYF. The variable domain in full, completed from reference TRBV18 and TRBJ2-4, reads NAGVMQNPRHLVRRRGQEARLRCSPMKGHSHVYWYRQLPEEGLKFMVYLQKENIIDESGMPKERFSAEFPKEGPSILRIQQVVRGDSAAYFCASSQENIQYFGAGTRLSVL.

This clone was detected a few times. The rearrangement joins TRBV10-1 to TRBJ2-5; 12 bases map to TRBD1. The V gene's germline CDR1 is WNHNN and CDR2 SYGVQD (reference sequence). This CDR3 region has 15 residues. The trim removed 5 bases at V and 5 bases at J, leaving 6 bases unmatched. In DNA, the CDR3 is TGCGCCAGCAGTCGAGGGACAGGGGGCCGGGAGACCCAGTACTTC. Encoded protein: CASSRGTGGRETQYF.